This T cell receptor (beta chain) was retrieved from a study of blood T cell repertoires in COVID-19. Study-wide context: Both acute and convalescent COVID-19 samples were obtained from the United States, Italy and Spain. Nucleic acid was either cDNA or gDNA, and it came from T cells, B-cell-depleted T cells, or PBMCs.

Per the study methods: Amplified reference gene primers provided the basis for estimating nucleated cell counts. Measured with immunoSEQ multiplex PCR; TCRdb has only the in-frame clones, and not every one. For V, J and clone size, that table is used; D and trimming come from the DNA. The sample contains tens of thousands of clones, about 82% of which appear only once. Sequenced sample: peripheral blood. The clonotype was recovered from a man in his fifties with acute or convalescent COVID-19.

The CDR3 nucleotides are TGTGCCAGCAGTTACTTCCAAGCGAAGGTTCCTGAAGCTTTCTTT. Its translation: CASSYFQAKVPEAFF. V gene TRBV6-5 combines with J gene TRBJ1-1; D unresolved. This CDR3 has 15 residues. V was trimmed by 1 base and J by 6 bases, leaving 15 bases between them. The germline V gene has CDR1 MNHEY and CDR2 SVGAGI.